This entry is about one T cell receptor beta chain. In Seattle, patients joined the study during active infection and were tracked longitudinally. The CDR3 contains 12 residues. The germline V gene encodes CDR1 SEHNR and CDR2 FQNEAQ (reference sequence). The V and J ends lost 2 bases and 5 bases respectively, with 5 bases between them. Methods used by the authors: By means of reference gene primer amplification, nucleated cell counts were estimated. Method: immunoSEQ multiplex PCR; TCRdb's copy keeps in-frame clones and lacks some. V and J calls and clone size are given by that table; D and trimming were obtained from the DNA. The sample has roughly 240,000 clones, 86% seen once. The sample belongs to a study of blood T cell repertoires in COVID-19. Turning to the study itself: PBMCs, B-cell-depleted T cells, or T cells were the source of the cDNA or gDNA that made up the material.

Input material: peripheral blood. The J gene is TRBJ2-3, the V gene TRBV7-9; D gene uncertain. The TCR sequence derives from a woman aged 80 or over with COVID-19, enrolled during active disease. The CDR3 nucleotides read TGTGCCAGCAGCTTATCAGTAGATACGCAGTATTTT. It yields the protein CASSLSVDTQYF.